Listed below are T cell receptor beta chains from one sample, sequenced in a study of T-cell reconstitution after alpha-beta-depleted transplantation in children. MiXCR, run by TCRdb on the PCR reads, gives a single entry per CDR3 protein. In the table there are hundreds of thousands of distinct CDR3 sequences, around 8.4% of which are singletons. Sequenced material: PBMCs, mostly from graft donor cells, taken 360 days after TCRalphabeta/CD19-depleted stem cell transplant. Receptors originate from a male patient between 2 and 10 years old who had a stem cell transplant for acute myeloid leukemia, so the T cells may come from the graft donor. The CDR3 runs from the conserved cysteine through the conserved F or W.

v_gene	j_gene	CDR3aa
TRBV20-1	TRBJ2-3	CSAPGDGTSGFDTQYF
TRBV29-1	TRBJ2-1	CSVVRQGGNEQFF
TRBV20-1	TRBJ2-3	CSANGASGTDTQYF
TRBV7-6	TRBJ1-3	CASSYIPGESGNTIYF
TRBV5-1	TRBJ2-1	CASSLEGASGYNEQFF
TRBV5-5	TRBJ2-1	CASSLVSRGIYNEQFF
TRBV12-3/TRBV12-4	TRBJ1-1	CASTVGRTEAFF
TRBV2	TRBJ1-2	CASNAAGGNGYTF
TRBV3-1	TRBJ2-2	CASSQAYRGTGELFF
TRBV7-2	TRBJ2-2	CASSTWTSGSNRELFF
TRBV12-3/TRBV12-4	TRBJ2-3	CASSSGRDTQYF